This TCR beta chain was identified in a study of regulatory and conventional T cells in RAG deficiency. Notes on the study in general: In Omenn syndrome, sorted "Tregs" may be peripherally activated cells. Shorter CDR3s in all patient subsets; >85% Treg-Tconv overlap in Omenn. Omenn syndrome and CID/AS patients had about 110-fold fewer unique Treg TCR beta sequences, versus 8 to 10-fold elsewhere.

About this clone itself: Antigen specificity is unknown.

V lost 4 bases, J lost 5 bases, and 7 bases stayed unmatched. Germline CDR1 reads SGHNT; CDR2 reads YENEEA. CDR3 size: 15 residues. Conventional CD4+ T cells were sorted from blood as CD25-low CD127-high cells. Profiled with immunoSEQ multiplex PCR; TCRdb holds only in-frame clones, not every one. This repertoire shows more than 40,000 clones, just under 90% found once; its top ten account for approximately 0.51%. This sample also belongs to another study, concerning regulatory T cells. That work contributes: The primer mix had 52 TRBV and 13 TRBJ primers. Regulatory T cells showed the strongest V-J pair restriction and V/J gene skewing among patient repertoires.

The sequence came from a human donor in good health. The specimen was CD4+ effector T cells sorted from blood. The chain carries TRBV11-3 and TRBJ2-5; TRBD2 agrees at 10 bases. CDR3 in DNA: TGTGCCAGCAGCTCCCTAGCGGGAGAGTTGGAGACCCAGTACTTC. Translated: CASSSLAGELETQYF.